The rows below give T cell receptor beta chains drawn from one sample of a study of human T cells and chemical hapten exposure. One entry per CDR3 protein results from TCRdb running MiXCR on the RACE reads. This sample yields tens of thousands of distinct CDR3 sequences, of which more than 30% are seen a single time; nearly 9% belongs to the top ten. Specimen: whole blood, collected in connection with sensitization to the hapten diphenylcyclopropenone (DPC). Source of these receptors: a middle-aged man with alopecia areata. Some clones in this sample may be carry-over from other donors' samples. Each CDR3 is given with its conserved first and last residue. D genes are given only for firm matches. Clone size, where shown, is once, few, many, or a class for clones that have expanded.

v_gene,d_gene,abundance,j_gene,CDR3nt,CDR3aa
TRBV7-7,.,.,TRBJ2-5,TGTGCCAGCAGCCGATCGGGGATCGAAGAGACCCAGTACTTC,CASSRSGIEETQYF
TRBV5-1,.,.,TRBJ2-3,TGCGCCAGCAGCTTGGATGGGGCCAGGACAGATACGCAGTATTTT,CASSLDGARTDTQYF
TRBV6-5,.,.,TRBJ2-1,TGTGCCAGCAGTTACGCTCCGGGACCTGGGAATGAGCAGTTCTTC,CASSYAPGPGNEQFF
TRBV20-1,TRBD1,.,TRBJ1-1,TGCAGTGCTAGACCGACAGGGGGCCCCACTGAAACTTTCTTT,CSARPTGGPTETFF
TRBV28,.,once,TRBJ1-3,TGTGCCAGCAGTAACCAGGGGAAAGTAAACACCATATATTTT,CASSNQGKVNTIYF
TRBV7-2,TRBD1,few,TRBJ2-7,TGTGCCAGCAGCTTAGGGACAGGCCAGTACGAGCAGTACTTC,CASSLGTGQYEQYF
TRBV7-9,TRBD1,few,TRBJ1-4,TGTGCCAGCAGCCGGGGACAGGGCGTTAATGAAAAACTGTTTTTT,CASSRGQGVNEKLFF
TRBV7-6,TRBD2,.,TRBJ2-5,TGTGCCAGCAGCTTGGGACTAGCGGGAGGGCCGGAGACCCAGTACTTC,CASSLGLAGGPETQYF
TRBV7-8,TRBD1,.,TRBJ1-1,TGTGCCAGCCTCGGACAGGGGGTCATGAACACTGAAGCTTTCTTT,CASLGQGVMNTEAFF
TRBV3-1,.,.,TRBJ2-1,TGTGCCAGCAGCCAAGATCTCGGGGTCTTAGGTCGCAATGAGCAGTTCTTC,CASSQDLGVLGRNEQFF
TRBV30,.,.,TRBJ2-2,TGTGCCTGGAAGGCGGGGCAGGTTCGGCGGGAGCTGTTTTTT,CAWKAGQVRRELFF
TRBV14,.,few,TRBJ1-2,TGTGCCAGCAGCCACGCTACCTCAACGGGTAGGAACTATGGCTACACCTTC,CASSHATSTGRNYGYTF
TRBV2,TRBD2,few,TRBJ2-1,TGTGCCAGCGAGGCTAGCGGGATAAATGAGCAGTTCTTC,CASEASGINEQFF
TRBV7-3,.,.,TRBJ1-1,TGTGCCAGCAGCTTAACGGGGGACAATCTTGATGAAGCTTTCTTT,CASSLTGDNLDEAFF
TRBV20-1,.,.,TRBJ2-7,TGCAGTGCTAGAGATCCCCCCGAGCAGTACTTC,CSARDPPEQYF
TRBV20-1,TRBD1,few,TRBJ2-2,TGCAGTGCTAGTAAAAGTTCAGGGGGCTGGGCCGGGGAGCTGTTTTTT,CSASKSSGGWAGELFF
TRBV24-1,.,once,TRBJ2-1,TGTGCCACCAGTGATGGTAATGAGCAGTTCTTC,CATSDGNEQFF
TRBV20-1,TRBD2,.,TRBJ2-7,TGCAGTGCTGGGGGGCAGCCGGGAGGGCCGAGCGAGCAGTACTTC,CSAGGQPGGPSEQYF
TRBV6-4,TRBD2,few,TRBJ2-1,TGTGCCAGCAGTGCCGGGACTAGCGGGTTTGAGCAGTTCTTC,CASSAGTSGFEQFF
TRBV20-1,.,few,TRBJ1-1,TGCAGTGCTAGAGGACCAGGGAACACTGAAGCTTTCTTT,CSARGPGNTEAFF
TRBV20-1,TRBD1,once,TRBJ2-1,TGCAGTGCTCCTCCAGGGGGCGGGAATGAGCAGTTCTTC,CSAPPGGGNEQFF
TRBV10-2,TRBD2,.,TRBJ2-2,TGCGCCAGCAGTCCGGGACTAGCCACGAGCGGGGAGCTGTTTTTT,CASSPGLATSGELFF
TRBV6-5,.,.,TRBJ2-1,TGTGCCAGCGGAACCCTGCGGGGTCAGGGGTACAATGAGCAGTTCTTC,CASGTLRGQGYNEQFF
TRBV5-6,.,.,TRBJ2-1,TGTGCCAGCAGCTCTACAGCCTACAATGAGCAGTTCTTC,CASSSTAYNEQFF
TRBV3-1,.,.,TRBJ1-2,TGTGCCAGCAGCCATGATCCGGGACATTTATGTTACTATGGCTACACCTTC,CASSHDPGHLCYYGYTF
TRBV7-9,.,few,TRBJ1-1,TGTGCCAGCAGCCGCATCGAAGGAGGCACTGAAGCTTTCTTT,CASSRIEGGTEAFF